This T cell receptor beta chain came from a study of blood T cell repertoires in COVID-19. The study recruited people aged 18 to 89 years across roughly 25 US areas. The table came from immunoSEQ multiplex PCR; TCRdb's copy has only in-frame clones and leaves some out. The profile shows 250,000 to 350,000 clones, over 80% of them singletons. Germline-derived CDR1 and CDR2 are MDHEN and SYDVKM. V lost 6 bases to trimming and J lost 6 bases, with 14 bases between them. The CDR3 sequence is 13 residues long. The receptor was derived from a woman younger than 35 who had recovered from COVID-19. This chain links TRBV28 with TRBJ1-1; a possible D gene is TRBD1 (6 bases). The sample taken for sequencing was PBMCs or T cells enriched from blood (not recorded which). CDR3 in amino acids: CASREQGSAEAFF. The CDR3 bases are TGTGCCAGCAGGGAACAGGGTAGCGCTGAAGCTTTCTTT.